These T cell receptor beta chains were read from a single sample in a study of siplizumab effects on memory and regulatory T cells. These receptors' targets are unknown. Only in-frame clones appear in the TCRdb table, and some are missing; sequencing was by immunoSEQ multiplex PCR. The table includes approximately 9,600 clones, about half detected once. What was sequenced was CFSE-low (dividing) CD4+ T cells sorted from an allogeneic mixed lymphocyte reaction. The source of these receptors is a human donor in good health; the cells came from an allogeneic mixed lymphocyte reaction. The CDR3 runs from the conserved cysteine through the conserved F or W. A D gene is named only where the DNA matches it firmly. The listing skips clone size in some rows; elsewhere it reads once, few, many or a size class.

cdr3_nt: TGTGCCAGCAGTTCCTCCCTTCAGCCCCAGCATTTT; cdr3_aa: CASSSSLQPQHF; d_call: -; v_call: TRBV28; j_call: TRBJ1-5; clone_size: -
cdr3_nt: TGCGCCAGCAGCGCCGCGACAGGGGACACCGGGGAGCTGTTTTTT; cdr3_aa: CASSAATGDTGELFF; d_call: TRBD1; v_call: TRBV5-1; j_call: TRBJ2-2; clone_size: -
cdr3_nt: TGTGCCAGCAGCCCTTCGGCAGGGGACAGGGGGCAGACCCAGTACTTC; cdr3_aa: CASSPSAGDRGQTQYF; d_call: TRBD1; v_call: TRBV13; j_call: TRBJ2-5; clone_size: -
cdr3_nt: TGTGCCAGCAGTGAATTTTATTTTGGGACAGGCCAAGAGACCCAGTACTTC; cdr3_aa: CASSEFYFGTGQETQYF; d_call: TRBD1; v_call: TRBV6-1; j_call: TRBJ2-5; clone_size: -
cdr3_nt: TGCGCCAGCAGCTTTAGGGATACGCAGTATTTT; cdr3_aa: CASSFRDTQYF; d_call: -; v_call: TRBV5-1; j_call: TRBJ2-3; clone_size: few
cdr3_nt: TGTGCCAGCAATCAGGGGGCGCTTGGGGCCAACGTCCTGACTTTC; cdr3_aa: CASNQGALGANVLTF; d_call: TRBD1; v_call: TRBV6-1; j_call: TRBJ2-6; clone_size: -
cdr3_nt: TGTGCCAGCAGTGCTGGGCAGGGAACTGAAGCTTTCTTT; cdr3_aa: CASSAGQGTEAFF; d_call: -; v_call: TRBV6-1; j_call: TRBJ1-1; clone_size: -
cdr3_nt: TGTGCCAGCAGGGGACAGGAGGGCTACACCTTC; cdr3_aa: CASRGQEGYTF; d_call: TRBD1; v_call: TRBV9; j_call: TRBJ1-2; clone_size: few
cdr3_nt: TGCGCCAGCAGTCCAAACACTGCAACTAATGAAAAACTGTTTTTT; cdr3_aa: CASSPNTATNEKLFF; d_call: -; v_call: TRBV5-1; j_call: TRBJ1-4; clone_size: few
cdr3_nt: TGTGCCTGGAGTGTAATCTTAGGCAGCCCATATGGCTACACCTTC; cdr3_aa: CAWSVILGSPYGYTF; d_call: -; v_call: TRBV30; j_call: TRBJ1-2; clone_size: medium-sized
cdr3_nt: TGTGCCAGCAGTGAACAGGGATTGGGCTATGGCTACACCTTC; cdr3_aa: CASSEQGLGYGYTF; d_call: -; v_call: TRBV2; j_call: TRBJ1-2; clone_size: -
cdr3_nt: TGTGCCTGGATCGGCGGGAGGTATGAGCAGTTCTTC; cdr3_aa: CAWIGGRYEQFF; d_call: TRBD2; v_call: TRBV30; j_call: TRBJ2-1; clone_size: few
cdr3_nt: TGTGCCAGCAGTTATGGGCGCCGTCCCACAGATACGCAGTATTTT; cdr3_aa: CASSYGRRPTDTQYF; d_call: -; v_call: TRBV6-5; j_call: TRBJ2-3; clone_size: few
cdr3_nt: TGTGCCAGCTCACCCCGGGGGACTCGTCACAATGAGCAGTTCTTC; cdr3_aa: CASSPRGTRHNEQFF; d_call: -; v_call: TRBV18; j_call: TRBJ2-1; clone_size: -
cdr3_nt: TGTGCCTGGAGTGTACTCTGGCGACAAAATTCACCCCTCCACTTT; cdr3_aa: CAWSVLWRQNSPLHF; d_call: -; v_call: TRBV30; j_call: TRBJ1-6; clone_size: -
cdr3_nt: TGCGCCAGCAGCCAAGTCTTGACTAGCGGGCCTGGTTCTAAAACCGGGGAGCTGTTTTTT; cdr3_aa: CASSQVLTSGPGSKTGELFF; d_call: TRBD2; v_call: TRBV4-1; j_call: TRBJ2-2; clone_size: -
cdr3_nt: TGCGCCAGCAGCTTGGAGGGCGGGAGGGCCACAGATACGCAGTATTTT; cdr3_aa: CASSLEGGRATDTQYF; d_call: TRBD2; v_call: TRBV5-1; j_call: TRBJ2-3; clone_size: -
cdr3_nt: TGTGCCAGCAGTGAAGCGGGAGGGTTTCGAGAGCAGTACTTC; cdr3_aa: CASSEAGGFREQYF; d_call: TRBD2; v_call: TRBV25-1; j_call: TRBJ2-7; clone_size: -
cdr3_nt: TGTGCCAGCAGTTTTAGTCGATCCTGGCCCCAGCATTTT; cdr3_aa: CASSFSRSWPQHF; d_call: -; v_call: TRBV28; j_call: TRBJ1-5; clone_size: -
cdr3_nt: TGTGCCAGCAGTTCTCCCGGTTACTCCTACGAGCAGTACTTC; cdr3_aa: CASSSPGYSYEQYF; d_call: -; v_call: TRBV28; j_call: TRBJ2-7; clone_size: -
cdr3_nt: TGTGCCTGGAGTGTCAATTCTCTCGGCACAGATACGCAGTATTTT; cdr3_aa: CAWSVNSLGTDTQYF; d_call: -; v_call: TRBV30; j_call: TRBJ2-3; clone_size: -
cdr3_nt: TGCGCCAGCAGTGAGAGTAACCCCGGGATTCAGTACTTC; cdr3_aa: CASSESNPGIQYF; d_call: -; v_call: TRBV10-1; j_call: TRBJ2-4; clone_size: -
cdr3_nt: TGTGCCAGCTCACCGGACCGACAGGGGAATCAGCCCCAGCATTTT; cdr3_aa: CASSPDRQGNQPQHF; d_call: TRBD1; v_call: TRBV18; j_call: TRBJ1-5; clone_size: few